This entry describes one T cell receptor beta chain. At one of its ends the junction is not consistent with the germline gene, which may arise from a read error. Each of the donors had approximately 10 milliliters of peripheral blood drawn into EDTA-treated Vacutainer tubes. The sample comes from a study of blood T cells in healthy people across ages. The length of the CDR3 is 15 residues. Germline V CDR1 and CDR2: DFQATT, SNEGSKA (reference sequence). PCR was performed a second time for roughly 7 to 12 cycles using a sample-barcoded 5' primer and a J-beta primer mix. Each cDNA molecule carried a tag from a template-switch adaptor that contained 12 random nucleotides. TCRdb analysed the 5' RACE reads with MiXCR anew, one entry per CDR3 protein. The data contain around 1,600,000 distinct CDR3 sequences, under 55% of them seen just once; the ten biggest clones take up 4%.

Sequencing was done on a sample of blood. The rearrangement links TRBV20-1 to TRBJ2-1; D assignment may be TRBD1 or TRBD2 (5 bases each). The receptor was isolated from a woman aged 18-29 years in good health. The CDR3 DNA reads as TGCAGTGCTAGTCTCGCAGGGAGCTCCTACAATGAGCAGTGCTTC. This sequence encodes CSASLAGSSYNEQCF.